This TCR beta chain was recovered during a study of control samples from healthy donors and cancer patients. Concerning this clone: Mismatch with germline at one junction end may stem from a read error. This sample also contains other DNA sequences that code for the same CDR3.

The CDR3 runs 13 residues. The table came from immunoSEQ multiplex PCR; TCRdb's copy has only in-frame clones and leaves some out. The sample includes some 74,000 clones, more than 80% seen only once; the top ten take 15% to 19%. Material for sequencing was blood. The source is a man aged 55 to 70 in good health. The rearrangement joins TRBV12-3 or TRBV12-4 to TRBJ1-5; unclear D gene. The CDR3 here is CASSFSSNQPQHF. CDR3 DNA sequence: TGTGCCAGCAGTTTTTCCAGCAATCAACCCCAGCATTTT.